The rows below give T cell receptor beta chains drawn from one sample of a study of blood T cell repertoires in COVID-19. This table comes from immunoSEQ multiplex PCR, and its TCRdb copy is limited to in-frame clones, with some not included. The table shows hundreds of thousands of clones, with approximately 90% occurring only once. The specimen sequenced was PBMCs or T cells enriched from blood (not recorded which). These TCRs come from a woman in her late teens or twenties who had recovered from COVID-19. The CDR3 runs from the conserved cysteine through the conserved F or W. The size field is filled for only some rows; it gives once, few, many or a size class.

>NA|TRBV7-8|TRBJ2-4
CASSRDRASAKNIQYF
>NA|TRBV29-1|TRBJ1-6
CSVHRREVNSPLHF
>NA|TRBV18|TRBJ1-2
CASSPLTEERVYGYTF
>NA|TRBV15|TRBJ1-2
CATSRDPGTNYGYTF
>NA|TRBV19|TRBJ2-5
CASSSGSFVPGLAGPYQETQYF
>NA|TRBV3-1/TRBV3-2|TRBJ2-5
CASSQDQGGWETQYF
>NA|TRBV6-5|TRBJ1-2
CASSNDRVEYGYTF
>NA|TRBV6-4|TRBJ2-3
CASSETPGTDTQYF
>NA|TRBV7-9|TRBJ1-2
CASSPGQIYGYTF
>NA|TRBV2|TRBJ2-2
CATARGAGFTGELFF
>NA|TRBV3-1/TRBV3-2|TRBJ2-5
CASSSPTGAREETQYF
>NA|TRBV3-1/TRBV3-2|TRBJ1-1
CASSDYREAFF
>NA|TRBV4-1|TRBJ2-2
CASSRGTGGLGELFF
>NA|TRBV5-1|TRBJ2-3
CASSLGGRTDTQYF
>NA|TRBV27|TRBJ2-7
CASSFLKRGGPNEQYF
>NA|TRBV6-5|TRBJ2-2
CASHRGTGELFF
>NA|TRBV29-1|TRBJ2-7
CSVRHNYEQYF
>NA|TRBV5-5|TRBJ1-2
CASSLRVGYGYTF
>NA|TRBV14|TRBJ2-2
CASSLYRTGELFF
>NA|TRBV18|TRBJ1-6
CASRDRATGVGSYNSPLHF
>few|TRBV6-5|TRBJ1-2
CASSSSYGYTF
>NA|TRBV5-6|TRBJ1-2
CASRRSGERNGYTF
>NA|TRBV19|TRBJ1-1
CASGEAVNTEAFF
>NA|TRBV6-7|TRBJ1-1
CASSSHGENTEAFF
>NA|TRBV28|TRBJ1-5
CASSIPGEGNQPQHF
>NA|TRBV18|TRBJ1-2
CASSPSWKGASGYTF
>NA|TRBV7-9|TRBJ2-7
CASSQKYEQYF
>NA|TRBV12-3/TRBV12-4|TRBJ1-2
CASSLTGAAGYTF
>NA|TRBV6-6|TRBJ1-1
CASTPKGGTEAFF
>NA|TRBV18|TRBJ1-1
CASSPIPGGSGTEAFF
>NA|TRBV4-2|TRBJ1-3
CASSQDQTISGNTIYF
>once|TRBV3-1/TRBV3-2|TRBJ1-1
CASSRRTGNTEAFF
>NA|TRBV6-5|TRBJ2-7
CASSQGIYEQYF
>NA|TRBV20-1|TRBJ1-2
CSHTENYGYTF
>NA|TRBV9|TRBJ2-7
CASSVESWGPSYEQYF
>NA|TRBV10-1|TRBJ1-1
CASSEHRGDTEAFF
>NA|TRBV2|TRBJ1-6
CASSERGTGVSPLHF
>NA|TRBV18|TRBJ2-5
CASSLGRGPQETQYF
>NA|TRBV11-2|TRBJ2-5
CASSLALAGAPTKETQYF
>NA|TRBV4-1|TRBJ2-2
CASSPALQGHTGELFF
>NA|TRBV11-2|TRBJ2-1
CASMTSPSYNEQFF
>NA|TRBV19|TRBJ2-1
CASSIEAGAVNEQFF
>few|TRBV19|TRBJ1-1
CASRSGTGGRGTEAFF
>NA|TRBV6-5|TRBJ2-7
CASRTTGTENYEQYF
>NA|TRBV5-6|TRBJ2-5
CAGGRGNQETQYF
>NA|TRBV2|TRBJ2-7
CASHLRFTYEQYF
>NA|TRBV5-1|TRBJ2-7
CASSLDRQQYF
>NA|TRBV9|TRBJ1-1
CASSVGQGETEAFF
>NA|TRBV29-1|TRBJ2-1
CSVVVRTSNEQFF
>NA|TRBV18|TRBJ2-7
CASSQIESPRGEQYF
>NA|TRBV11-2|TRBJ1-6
CASSLVWDRVDNSPLHF
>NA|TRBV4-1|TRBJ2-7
CASSLRQGTGDEQYF
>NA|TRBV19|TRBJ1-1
CASSMGQRAFF
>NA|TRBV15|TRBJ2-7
CATSRAGYEQYF